The source of this T cell receptor (beta chain) is a study of shared T cell receptors in the human thymus. TCRdb's copy holds only in-frame clones and misses some; the assay was immunoSEQ multiplex PCR. Seen here are 630,000 or so clones, 70% to 90% observed once, and the top ten hold 0.0094%. Trimming shortened V by 3 bases and J by 4 bases, and 17 bases separated the two germline ends. Germline-derived CDR1 and CDR2 are SGDLS and YYNGEE. The CDR3 consists of 16 residues. These data were likewise used in another study, on human thymus T cells. From that report: All donors were healthy Finnish infants who were undergoing corrective surgery to treat congenital heart defects. Corrective heart surgery yielded resections, and these provided the thymus tissue. V and J genes seemed to be used with bias in thymic and blood repertoires. Related research found strongly overlapping thymic repertoires in unrelated individuals.

Sequenced material: thymocytes. The V call is TRBV9, the J call TRBJ2-1; TRBD1 might be the D (6 bases). The receptor's source is a boy in the first two years of life with a congenital heart defect. The CDR3 loop is CASSGRTGSRYNEQFF. The CDR3 DNA reads TGTGCCAGCAGCGGACGAACAGGGAGTCGGTACAATGAGCAGTTCTTC.